The subject of this entry is one T cell receptor beta chain. At one boundary the junction diverges from the germline segment, which might be a read error. This entry belongs to a study of blood T cell repertoires in COVID-19. Per the germline V gene, CDR1 is KGHSH and CDR2 is LQKENI. This CDR3 region has 15 residues. Sequenced by immunoSEQ multiplex PCR; TCRdb stores in-frame clones only, minus some. Of some 90,000 clones listed, 80% to 95% were seen once; the top ten hold 3.9%. The sequence was obtained from a woman between 50 and 59 years old in a cohort sampled during active COVID-19. Sequencing used peripheral blood. The chain recombines TRBV18 with TRBJ1-1; D is unresolved. CDR3 nucleotide sequence: TGTGCCAGCTCACCACAGGGCCCGGGGAACGCTGAAGCTTTCTTT. Translated, it gives CASSPQGPGNAEAFF. The complete variable domain, with remaining parts taken from reference TRBV18 and TRBJ1-1, reads NAGVMQNPRHLVRRRGQEARLRCSPMKGHSHVYWYRQLPEEGLKFMVYLQKENIIDESGMPKERFSAEFPKEGPSILRIQQVVRGDSAAYFCASSPQGPGNAEAFFGQGTRLTVV.